This T cell receptor (beta chain) derives from a study of blood T cell repertoires in COVID-19. For the study at large: Both acute and convalescent COVID-19 samples were obtained from the United States, Italy and Spain. T cells, B-cell-depleted T cells, or PBMCs provided the cDNA or gDNA that served as material.

V was clipped by 3 bases and J by 7 bases, with 22 bases between them. The CDR3 is 16 residues long. The germline gives CDR1 GTSNPN, CDR2 SVGIG (reference sequence). This clone was observed a single time. Source study methods: Amplified reference gene primers provided the basis for estimating nucleated cell counts. Clones were sequenced by immunoSEQ multiplex PCR, and TCRdb holds only the in-frame ones, with some missing. D and trimming come from the DNA, and the V and J calls and clone size come from that table. The data show about 290,000 clones, nearly 90% seen once. This TCR was sampled from a woman younger than 45 with COVID-19, enrolled during active disease. V is TRBV30 and J is TRBJ1-3, with D uncertain. Specimen: peripheral blood. The CDR3 bases are TGTGCCTGGAGCCGGCCCCTGGGCGAATGGCGTAACACCATATATTTT. Translation gives CAWSRPLGEWRNTIYF.